This TCR beta chain was identified in a study of technical replicates of blood from a few donors. Germline CDR1 is SGHTA and CDR2 is FQGNSA. With V trimmed by 1 base and J by 3 bases, 7 bases remained unmatched. This CDR3 comprises 16 residues. Profiled with immunoSEQ multiplex PCR; TCRdb holds only in-frame clones, not every one. Of roughly 14,000 clones detected, roughly 83% appear once; the ten largest clones hold roughly a tenth. The chain links TRBV7-2 to TRBJ2-7, with 9 bases that match TRBD2. The sample was PBMCs. The clonotype was recovered from a human donor in good health. CDR3 nucleotide sequence: TGTGCCAGCAGCTTAGATGGAGCGGGAGGCATCTACGAGCAGTACTTC. Residues: CASSLDGAGGIYEQYF. Variable domain in full (rest from reference TRBV7-2 and TRBJ2-7): GAGVSQSPSNKVTEKGKDVELRCDPISGHTALYWYRQSLGQGLEFLIYFQGNSAPDKSGLPSDRFSAERTGGSVSTLTIQRTQQEDSAVYLCASSLDGAGGIYEQYFGPGTRLTVT.